The table lists the clone carrying this T cell receptor beta chain with many counts. Using RNA transcripts, the TCR beta CDR3 regions were amplified. The first round was an RT-PCR with HTBI primers, and the second round was a multiplex PCR. TCRdb itself ran the multiplex PCR reads through MiXCR, one entry per CDR3 protein. The repertoire consists of 300,000 or so distinct CDR3 sequences, with around a sixth occurring once and the leading ten covering about 12%. The data derive from a study of Graves' ophthalmopathy and Graves' hyperthyroidism. Study-level background: Upon initial diagnosis and before any treatment, peripheral blood was collected.

The V gene lost 3 bases and the J gene lost 7 bases, with 12 bases spanning the gap. In germline, CDR1 is SGHTA, CDR2 FQGTGA. The CDR3 length is 13 residues. The clonotype was recovered from an adult man with Graves' ophthalmopathy. The chain combines TRBV7-3 with TRBJ2-5; no definite D call. The specimen sequenced was peripheral blood. The CDR3 is CASSFQPSATQYF. The DNA of the CDR3 is TGTGCCAGCAGCTTCCAACCTAGTGCGACCCAGTACTTC. Combining the CDR3 with reference TRBV7-3 and TRBJ2-5 gives the whole variable domain GAGVSQTPSNKVTEKGKYVELRCDPISGHTALYWYRQSLGQGPEFLIYFQGTGAADDSGLPNDRFFAVRPEGSVSTLKIQRTERGDSAVYLCASSFQPSATQYFGPGTRLLVL.